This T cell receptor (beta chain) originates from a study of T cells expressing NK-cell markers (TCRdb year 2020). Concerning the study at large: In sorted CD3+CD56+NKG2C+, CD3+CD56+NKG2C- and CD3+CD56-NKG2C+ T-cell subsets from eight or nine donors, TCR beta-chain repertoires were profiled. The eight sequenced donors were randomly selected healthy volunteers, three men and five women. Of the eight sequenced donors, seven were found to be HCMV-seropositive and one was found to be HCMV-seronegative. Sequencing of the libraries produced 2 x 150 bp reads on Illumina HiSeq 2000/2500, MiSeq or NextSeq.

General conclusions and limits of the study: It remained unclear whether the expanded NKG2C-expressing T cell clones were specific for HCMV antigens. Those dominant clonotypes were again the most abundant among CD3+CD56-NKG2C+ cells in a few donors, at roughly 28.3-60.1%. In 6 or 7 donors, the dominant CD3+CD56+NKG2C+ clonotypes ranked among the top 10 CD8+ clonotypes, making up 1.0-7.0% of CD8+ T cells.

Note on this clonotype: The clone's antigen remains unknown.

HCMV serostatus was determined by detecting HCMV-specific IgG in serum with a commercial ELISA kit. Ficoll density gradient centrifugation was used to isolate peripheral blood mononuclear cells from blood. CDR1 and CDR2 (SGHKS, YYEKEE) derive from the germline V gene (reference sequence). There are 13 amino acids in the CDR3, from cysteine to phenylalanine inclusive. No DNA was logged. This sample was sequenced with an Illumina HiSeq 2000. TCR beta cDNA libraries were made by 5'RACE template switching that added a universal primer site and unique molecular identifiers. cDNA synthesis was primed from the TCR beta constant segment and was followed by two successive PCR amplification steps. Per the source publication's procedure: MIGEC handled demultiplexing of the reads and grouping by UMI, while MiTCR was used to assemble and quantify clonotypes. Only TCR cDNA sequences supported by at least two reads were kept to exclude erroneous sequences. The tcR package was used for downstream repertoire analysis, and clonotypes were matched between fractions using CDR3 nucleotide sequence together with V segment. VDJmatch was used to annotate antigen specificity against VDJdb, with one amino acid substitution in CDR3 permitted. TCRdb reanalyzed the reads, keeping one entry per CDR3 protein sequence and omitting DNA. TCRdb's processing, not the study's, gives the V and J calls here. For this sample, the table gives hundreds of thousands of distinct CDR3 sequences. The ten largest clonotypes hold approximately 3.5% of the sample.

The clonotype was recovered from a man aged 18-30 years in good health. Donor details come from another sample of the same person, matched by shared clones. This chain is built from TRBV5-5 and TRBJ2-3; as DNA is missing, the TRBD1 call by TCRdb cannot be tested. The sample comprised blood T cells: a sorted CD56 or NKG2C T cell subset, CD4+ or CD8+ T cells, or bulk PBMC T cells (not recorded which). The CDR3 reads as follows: CASSPQGSDTQYF.